The source of this T cell receptor (beta chain) is a study of OX40 agonist ivuxolimab in advanced cancers. Findings and limits, study-wide: Mean expanded clone counts were higher in CD8+ than CD4+ T cells. Normalized expansion of T-cell clones was also low for some nonresponders. Relatively little clonal expansion, among the lowest observed, appeared in partial responders at 0.1-3.0 mg/kg.

Data came from immunoSEQ multiplex PCR; TCRdb stores just in-frame clones and leaves some out. The sample holds some 67,000 clones, approximately 91% seen once. Notes on this clone: The target antigen is unknown.

The germline CDR1 and CDR2 sequences are SEHNR and FQNEAQ (reference sequence). CDR3 length: 16 residues. Trimming removed 5 bases from V and 2 bases from J, with 18 bases in between. The source was CD4+ or CD8+ T cells sorted from blood, collected in a trial of the OX40 agonist ivuxolimab. This chain joins TRBV7-9 and TRBJ1-2, with D tentatively TRBD1 (6 bases). This TCR derives from an adult with an advanced solid tumor such as melanoma, head and neck, liver or kidney cancer. The CDR3 DNA reads TGTGCCAGCAGCCCAGAACAGGGCGGGAACAACTATGGCTACACCTTC. Translation: CASSPEQGGNNYGYTF.